Given below is one TCR beta chain in context. A read error may be the cause here, since a much bigger clone is one base away. This sample was included in a study of T cells in Graves' hyperthyroidism and ophthalmopathy. Study summary: Peripheral blood was collected at initial diagnosis, before any treatment.

TCR beta CDR3 regions were amplified from RNA transcripts. A first-round RT-PCR of the TCR CDR3 used the HTBI primer set. TCRdb redid the calling of the multiplex PCR reads with MiXCR, one entry per CDR3 protein. In the table there are a few hundred thousand distinct CDR3 sequences, more than 15% of which are singletons. The CDR3 totals 12 residues. Germline lookup yields CDR1 DFQATT and CDR2 SNEGSKA (reference sequence). The chain couples TRBV20-1 to TRBJ2-5; possible D gene TRBD1, 5 bases. The sequencing input was blood. The source of this sequence is a woman under 30 with Graves' hyperthyroidism. The CDR3 DNA reads as TGCAATGCTAGACGGCTAGGGGTGACCCAGTACTTC. Its protein is CNARRLGVTQYF.